Reported below is one TCR beta chain. In building TCR beta libraries, iRepertoire HTBI primers were used together with Arm-PCR of CDR3 regions. TCRdb re-analysed the multiplex PCR reads in MiXCR, keeping a single row per CDR3 protein. The sample lists 540,000 or so distinct CDR3 sequences, roughly 12% occurring once. This sample was included in a study of regulatory T cells in long-lasting Graves disease. The germline V gene has CDR1 SGHRS and CDR2 YFSETQ. V lost 0 bases, J lost 1 base, and 6 bases stayed unmatched. The CDR3 is made up of 17 amino acids. Time point reported: newly diagnosed GD, antithyroid drugs for less than 3 months. Extracted PBMC RNA gave rise to the TCR library. An endocrinology department located in Xi'an, China, was where the patients came from. The same sample was also studied in work on T cells in Graves' hyperthyroidism and ophthalmopathy.

The source is a man aged 25-45 years with Graves disease. The chain has TRBV5-1 and TRBJ2-5; 10 bases agree with TRBD1. The starting material was peripheral blood mononuclear cells (PBMCs), obtained at new diagnosis, from a patient treated with antithyroid drugs. CDR3 region: CASSLGGTGAFQETQYF. CDR3 DNA: TGCGCCAGCAGCTTGGGGGGGACAGGGGCCTTCCAAGAGACCCAGTACTTC.